This note documents a single T cell receptor (beta chain) sequence. The source of the sample is a study of blood T cell repertoires in COVID-19. Overall study: Spain, Italy and the United States supplied samples that represented acute and convalescent COVID-19.

Some clones are missing from TCRdb's copy, which holds only in-frame ones; the method was immunoSEQ multiplex PCR. The sample lists more than 200,000 clones, around 84% occurring once. The source is an elderly woman with COVID-19, enrolled during active disease. Sequences were obtained from peripheral blood.

CDR3 DNA: TGTGCCAGCGACAGGGGGGGCAATGAGCAGTTCTTC. It encodes CASDRGGNEQFF. This rearrangement joins TRBV11-2 to TRBJ2-1; 9 nucleotides line up with TRBD1. CDR3 length equals 12 residues. The germline V gene encodes CDR1 SGHAT and CDR2 FQNNGV. V lost 8 bases to trimming and J lost 6 bases; unmatched junction nucleotides: 2.